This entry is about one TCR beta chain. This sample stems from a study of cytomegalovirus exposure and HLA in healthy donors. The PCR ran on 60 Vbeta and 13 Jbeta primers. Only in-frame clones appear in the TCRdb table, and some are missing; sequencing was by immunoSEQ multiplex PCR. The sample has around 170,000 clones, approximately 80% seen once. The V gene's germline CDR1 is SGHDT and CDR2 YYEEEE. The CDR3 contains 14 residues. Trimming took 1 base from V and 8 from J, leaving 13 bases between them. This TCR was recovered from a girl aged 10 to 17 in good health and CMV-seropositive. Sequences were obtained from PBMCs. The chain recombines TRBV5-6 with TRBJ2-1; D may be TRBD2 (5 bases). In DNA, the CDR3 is TGTGCCAGCAGCTTGATCCGGACTTTGGATGAGCAGTTCTTC. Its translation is CASSLIRTLDEQFF.